This TCR beta chain was obtained from a study of blood T cell repertoires in COVID-19. Looked up from germline, CDR1 is GTSNPN and CDR2 is SVGIG (reference sequence). J was trimmed by 5 bases and V by 0 bases; bases with no gene match: 6. CDR3 size: 15 residues. Libraries were prepared by immunoSEQ multiplex PCR; TCRdb keeps only in-frame clonotypes and omits some of them. The sample lists about 76,000 clones; roughly 80% were seen once. The TCR comes from a woman aged 60-75 years with acute or convalescent COVID-19. The sequenced sample was peripheral blood. The chain combines TRBV30 with TRBJ2-7; 11 bases map to TRBD1. CDR3 sequence (DNA): TGTGCCTGGAGTGTTGGGACAGGGGGTATCGACGAGCAGTACTTC. Residues: CAWSVGTGGIDEQYF. The complete variable domain, with remaining parts taken from reference TRBV30 and TRBJ2-7, reads SQTIHQWPATLVQPVGSPLSLECTVEGTSNPNLYWYRQAAGRGLQLLFYSVGIGQISSEVPQNLSASRPQDRQFILSSKKLLLSDSGFYLCAWSVGTGGIDEQYFGPGTRLTVT.